This T cell receptor beta chain was obtained from a study of T cells in narcolepsy. This CDR3 comprises 15 residues. The germline V gene has CDR1 KGHSH and CDR2 LQKENI. The V segment lost 3 bases and the J segment 4 bases; nucleotides outside the gene matches: 2. Study outcomes and limitations: Same-patient CSF and blood CD4+ T cell clonotypes included HCRT-specific and TRIB2-specific autoreactive ones. No autoreactive T cell clone sequences appeared in some memory CD4+ repertoires.

Concerning this clone: Its antigen remains unknown.

Sequencing was performed with immunoSEQ multiplex PCR; in TCRdb, only in-frame clones are kept and a portion is missing. Among tens of thousands of clones listed, approximately 62% were seen once. The rearrangement joins TRBV18 to TRBJ2-1, with TRBD1 identical over 11 bases. What was sequenced was memory (CD45RA-) CD4+ T cells from blood. The receptor's source is a human donor in good health. CDR3 DNA: TGTGCCAGCTCACCCGGGACAGGGGGGTACAATGAGCAGTTCTTC. It is translated as CASSPGTGGYNEQFF.